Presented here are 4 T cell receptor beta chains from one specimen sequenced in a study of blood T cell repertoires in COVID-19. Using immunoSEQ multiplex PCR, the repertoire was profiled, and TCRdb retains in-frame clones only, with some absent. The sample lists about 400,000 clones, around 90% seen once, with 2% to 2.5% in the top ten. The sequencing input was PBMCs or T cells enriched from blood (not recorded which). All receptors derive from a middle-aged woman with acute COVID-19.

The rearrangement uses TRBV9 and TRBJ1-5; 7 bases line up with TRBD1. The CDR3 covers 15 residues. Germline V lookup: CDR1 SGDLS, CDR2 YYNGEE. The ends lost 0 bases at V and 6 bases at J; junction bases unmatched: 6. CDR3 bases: TGTGCCAGCAGCGTAGTGAGGGGGCGAGCTCAGCCCCAGCATTTT. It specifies CASSVVRGRAQPQHF.

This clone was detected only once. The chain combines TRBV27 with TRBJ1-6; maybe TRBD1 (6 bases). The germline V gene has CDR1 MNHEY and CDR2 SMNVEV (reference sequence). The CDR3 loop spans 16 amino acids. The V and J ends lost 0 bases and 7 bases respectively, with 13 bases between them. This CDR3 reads CASSLSNRARNSPLHF. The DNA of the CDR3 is TGTGCCAGCAGTTTATCGAACAGGGCAAGGAATTCACCCCTCCACTTT.

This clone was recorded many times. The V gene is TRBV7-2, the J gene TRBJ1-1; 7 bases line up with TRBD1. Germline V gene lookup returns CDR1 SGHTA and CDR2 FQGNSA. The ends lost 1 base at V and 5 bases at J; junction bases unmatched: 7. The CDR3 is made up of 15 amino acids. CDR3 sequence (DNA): TGTGCCAGCAGCTTAGAGGGGGCTGGAATGACTGAAGCTTTCTTT. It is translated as CASSLEGAGMTEAFF. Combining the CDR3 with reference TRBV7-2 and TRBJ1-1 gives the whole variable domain GAGVSQSPSNKVTEKGKDVELRCDPISGHTALYWYRQSLGQGLEFLIYFQGNSAPDKSGLPSDRFSAERTGGSVSTLTIQRTQQEDSAVYLCASSLEGAGMTEAFFGQGTRLTVV.

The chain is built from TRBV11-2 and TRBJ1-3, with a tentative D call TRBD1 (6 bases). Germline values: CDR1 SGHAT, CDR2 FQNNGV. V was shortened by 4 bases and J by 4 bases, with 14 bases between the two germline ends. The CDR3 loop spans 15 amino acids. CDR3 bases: TGTGCCAGCAGCTCCCGCAGGGGTAGGGGAAACACCATATATTTT. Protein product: CASSSRRGRGNTIYF. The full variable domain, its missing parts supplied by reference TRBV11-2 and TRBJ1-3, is EAGVAQSPRYKIIEKRQSVAFWCNPISGHATLYWYQQILGQGPKLLIQFQNNGVVDDSQLPKDRFSAERLKGVDSTLKIQPAKLEDSAVYLCASSSRRGRGNTIYFGEGSWLTVV.